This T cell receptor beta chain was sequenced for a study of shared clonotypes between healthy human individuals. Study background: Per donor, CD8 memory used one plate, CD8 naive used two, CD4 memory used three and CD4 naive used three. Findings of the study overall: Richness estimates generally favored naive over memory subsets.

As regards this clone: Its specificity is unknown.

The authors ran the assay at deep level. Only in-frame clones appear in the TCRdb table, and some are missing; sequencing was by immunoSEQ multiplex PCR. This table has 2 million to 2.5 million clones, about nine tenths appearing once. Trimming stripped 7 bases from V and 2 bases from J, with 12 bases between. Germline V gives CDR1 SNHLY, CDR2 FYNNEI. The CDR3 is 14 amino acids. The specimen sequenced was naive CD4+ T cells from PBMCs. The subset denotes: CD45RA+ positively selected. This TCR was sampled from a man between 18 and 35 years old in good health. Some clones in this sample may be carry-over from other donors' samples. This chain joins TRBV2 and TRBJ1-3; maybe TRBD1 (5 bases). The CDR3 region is CASTEGFTGNTIYF. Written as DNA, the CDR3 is TGTGCCAGCACGGAGGGGTTCACTGGAAACACCATATATTTT.